This TCR beta chain was recorded in a study of early stage breast cancer tumors. Study-level information: Of about 17 invasive breast tumors, more than ten were hormone receptor-positive, HER2-negative.

The data were produced by immunoSEQ multiplex PCR, yet TCRdb's version contains in-frame clones alone and is incomplete. The sample yields about 72,000 clones, roughly three quarters seen once. The CDR3 is 19 residues long. V was clipped by 0 bases and J by 2 bases; unmatched bases: 11. CDR1 is SNHLY and CDR2 is FYNNEI in the germline V gene. The V and J genes are TRBV2 and TRBJ2-3; TRBD2 aligns across 10 bases. The receptor's source is a person aged 55 to 75 with breast cancer. The sequencing input was blood. CDR3 DNA sequence: TGTGCCAGCAGTGAAGCACCCCGGACTAGCGGACAAATCACAGATACGCAGTATTTT. Its protein is CASSEAPRTSGQITDTQYF.